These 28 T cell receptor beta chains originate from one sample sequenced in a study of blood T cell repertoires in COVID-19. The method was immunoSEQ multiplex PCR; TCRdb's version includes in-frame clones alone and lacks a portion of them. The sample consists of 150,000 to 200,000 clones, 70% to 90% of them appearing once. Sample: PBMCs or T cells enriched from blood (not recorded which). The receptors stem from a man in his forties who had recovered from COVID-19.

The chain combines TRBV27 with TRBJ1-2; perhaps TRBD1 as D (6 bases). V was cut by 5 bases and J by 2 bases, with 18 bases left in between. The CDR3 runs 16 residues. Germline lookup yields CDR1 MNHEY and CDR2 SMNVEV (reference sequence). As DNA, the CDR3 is TGTGCCAGCAGTCCTTCCCCACCGGGACAAAACTATGGCTACACCTTC. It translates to CASSPSPPGQNYGYTF.

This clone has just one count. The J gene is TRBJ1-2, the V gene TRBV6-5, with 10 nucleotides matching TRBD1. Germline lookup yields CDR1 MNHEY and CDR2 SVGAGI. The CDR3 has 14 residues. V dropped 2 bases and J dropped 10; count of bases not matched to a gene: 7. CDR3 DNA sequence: TGTGCCAGCAGTTACCACACCGGGACAGGGGTCTACACCTTC. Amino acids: CASSYHTGTGVYTF.

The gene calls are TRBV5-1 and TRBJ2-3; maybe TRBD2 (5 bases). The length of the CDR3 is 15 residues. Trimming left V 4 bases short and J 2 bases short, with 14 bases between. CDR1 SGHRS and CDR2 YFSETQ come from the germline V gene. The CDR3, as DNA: TGCGCCAGCAGCGAGGGAAAATTCGACACAGATACGCAGTATTTT. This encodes CASSEGKFDTDTQYF.

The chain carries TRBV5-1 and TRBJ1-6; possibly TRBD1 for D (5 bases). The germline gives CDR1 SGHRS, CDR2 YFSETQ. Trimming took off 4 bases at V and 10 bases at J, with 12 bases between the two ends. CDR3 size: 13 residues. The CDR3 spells CASSRQGRSPLHF. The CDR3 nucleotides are TGCGCCAGCAGCCGGCAGGGCCGCTCACCCCTCCACTTT.

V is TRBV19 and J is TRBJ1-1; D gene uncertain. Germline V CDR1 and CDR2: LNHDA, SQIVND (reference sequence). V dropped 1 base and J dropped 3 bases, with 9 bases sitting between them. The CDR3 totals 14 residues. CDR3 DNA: TGTGCCAGTAGTATAGTAGACGGGTACACTGAAGCTTTCTTT. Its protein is CASSIVDGYTEAFF.

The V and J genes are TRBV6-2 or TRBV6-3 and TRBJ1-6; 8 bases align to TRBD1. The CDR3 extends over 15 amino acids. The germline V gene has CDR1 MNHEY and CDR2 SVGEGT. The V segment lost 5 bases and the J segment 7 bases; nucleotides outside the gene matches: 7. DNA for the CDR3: TGTGCCAGCAGTCTCGACAGGGGTTGGAATTCACCCCTCCACTTT. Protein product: CASSLDRGWNSPLHF.

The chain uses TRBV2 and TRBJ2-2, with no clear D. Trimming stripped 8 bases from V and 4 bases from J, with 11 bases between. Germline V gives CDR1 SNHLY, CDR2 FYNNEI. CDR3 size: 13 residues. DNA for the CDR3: TGTGCCAGCGGCGGAGACTCCACCGGGGAGCTGTTTTTT. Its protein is CASGGDSTGELFF.

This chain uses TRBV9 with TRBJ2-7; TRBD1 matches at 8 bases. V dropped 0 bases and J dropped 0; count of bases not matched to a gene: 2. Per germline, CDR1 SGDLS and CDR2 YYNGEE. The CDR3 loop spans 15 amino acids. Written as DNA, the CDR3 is TGTGCCAGCAGCGTAGAAGGACAGGGCTCCTACGAGCAGTACTTC. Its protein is CASSVEGQGSYEQYF.

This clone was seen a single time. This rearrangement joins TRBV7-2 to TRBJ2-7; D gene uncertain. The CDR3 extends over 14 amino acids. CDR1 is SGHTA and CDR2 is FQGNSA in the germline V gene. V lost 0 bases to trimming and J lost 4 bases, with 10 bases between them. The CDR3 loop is CASSLAGFWYEQYV. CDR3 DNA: TGTGCCAGCAGCTTAGCCGGGTTTTGGTACGAGCAGTACGTC.

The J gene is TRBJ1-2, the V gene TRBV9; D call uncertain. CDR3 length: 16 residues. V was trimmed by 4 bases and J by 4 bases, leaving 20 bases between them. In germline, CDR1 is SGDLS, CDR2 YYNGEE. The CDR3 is CASSPGGSASVYGYTF. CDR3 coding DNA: TGTGCCAGCAGCCCCGGCGGGTCCGCGAGCGTCTATGGCTACACCTTC.

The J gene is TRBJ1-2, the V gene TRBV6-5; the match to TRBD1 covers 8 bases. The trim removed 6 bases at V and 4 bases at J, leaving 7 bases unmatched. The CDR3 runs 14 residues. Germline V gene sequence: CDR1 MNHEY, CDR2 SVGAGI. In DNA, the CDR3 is TGTGCCAGCAGCCCCGGACAGGGTGGCTATGGCTACACCTTC. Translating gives CASSPGQGGYGYTF.

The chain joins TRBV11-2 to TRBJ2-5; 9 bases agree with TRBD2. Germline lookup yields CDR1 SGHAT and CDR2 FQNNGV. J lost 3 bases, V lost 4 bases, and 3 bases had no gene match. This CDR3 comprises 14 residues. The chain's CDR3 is CASSSRLAEETQYF. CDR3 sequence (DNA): TGTGCCAGCAGCTCACGACTAGCGGAAGAGACCCAGTACTTC.

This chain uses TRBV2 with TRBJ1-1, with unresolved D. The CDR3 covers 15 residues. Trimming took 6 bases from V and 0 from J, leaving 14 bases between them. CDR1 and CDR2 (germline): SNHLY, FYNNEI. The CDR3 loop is CASSATGSMNTEAFF. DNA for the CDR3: TGTGCCAGCAGCGCCACGGGATCGATGAACACTGAAGCTTTCTTT.

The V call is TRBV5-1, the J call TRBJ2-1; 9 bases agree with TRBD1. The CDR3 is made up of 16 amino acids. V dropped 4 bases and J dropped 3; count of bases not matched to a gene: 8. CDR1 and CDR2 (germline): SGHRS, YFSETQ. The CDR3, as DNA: TGCGCCAGCAGCAACTGGGACAGGGAGGTCTACAATGAGCAGTTCTTC. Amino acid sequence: CASSNWDREVYNEQFF. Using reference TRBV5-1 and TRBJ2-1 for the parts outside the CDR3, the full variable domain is KAGVTQTPRYLIKTRGQQVTLSCSPISGHRSVSWYQQTPGQGLQFLFEYFSETQRNKGNFPGRFSGRQFSNSRSEMNVSTLELGDSALYLCASSNWDREVYNEQFFGPGTRLTVL.

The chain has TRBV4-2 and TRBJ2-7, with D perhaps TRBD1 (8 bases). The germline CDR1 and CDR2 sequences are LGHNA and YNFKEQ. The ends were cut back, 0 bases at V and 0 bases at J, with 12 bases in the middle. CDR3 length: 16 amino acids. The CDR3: CASSQETGGASYEQYF. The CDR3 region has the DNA TGTGCCAGCAGCCAAGAAACAGGGGGGGCCTCCTACGAGCAGTACTTC.

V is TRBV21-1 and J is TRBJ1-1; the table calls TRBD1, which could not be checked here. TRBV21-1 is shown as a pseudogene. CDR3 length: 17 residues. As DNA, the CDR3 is TGTGCCAGCAGCAAAGGGGACAGGGAGTCCATGAACACTGAAGCTTTCTTT. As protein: CASSKGDRESMNTEAFF.

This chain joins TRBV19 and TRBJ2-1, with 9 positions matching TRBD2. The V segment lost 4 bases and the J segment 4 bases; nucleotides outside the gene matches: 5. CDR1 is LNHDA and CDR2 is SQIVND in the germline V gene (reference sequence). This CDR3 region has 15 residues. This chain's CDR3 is CASSTQRGVYNEQFF. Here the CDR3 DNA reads TGTGCCAGTAGTACCCAGCGGGGGGTGTACAATGAGCAGTTCTTC.

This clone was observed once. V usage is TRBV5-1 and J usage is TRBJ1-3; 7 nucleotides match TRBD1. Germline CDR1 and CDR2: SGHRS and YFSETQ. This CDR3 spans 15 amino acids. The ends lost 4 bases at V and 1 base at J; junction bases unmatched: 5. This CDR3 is CASSLGQASGNTIYF. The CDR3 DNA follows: TGCGCCAGCAGCCTAGGACAGGCTTCTGGAAACACCATATATTTT.

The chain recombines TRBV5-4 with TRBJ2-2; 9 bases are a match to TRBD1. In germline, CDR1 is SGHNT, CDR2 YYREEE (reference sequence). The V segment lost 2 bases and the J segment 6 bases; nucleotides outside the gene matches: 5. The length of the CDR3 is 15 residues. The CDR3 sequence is CASSLPGQGAGELFF. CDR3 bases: TGTGCCAGCAGCTTACCGGGACAGGGTGCCGGGGAGCTGTTTTTT.

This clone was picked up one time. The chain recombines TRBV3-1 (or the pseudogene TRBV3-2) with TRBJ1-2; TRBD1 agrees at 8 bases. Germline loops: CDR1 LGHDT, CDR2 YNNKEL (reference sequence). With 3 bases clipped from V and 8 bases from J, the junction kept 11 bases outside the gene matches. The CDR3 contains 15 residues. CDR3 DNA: TGTGCCAGCAGCCACCTTATGACAGGGGAAGGCGGCTACACCTTC. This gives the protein CASSHLMTGEGGYTF.

The CDR3 sequence: CASSHARQLNTLRPPQHF. Here the CDR3 DNA reads TGCGCCAGCAGTCACGCCCGACAGCTAAATACGCTGCGTCCGCCCCAGCATTTT. The V and J genes are TRBV23-1 and TRBJ1-5, with a possible D match to TRBD1 (5 bases). TRBV23-1 is filed as an ORF, its function uncertain. Trimming removed 3 bases from V and 9 bases from J, with 27 bases in between. The CDR3 sequence is 18 residues long.

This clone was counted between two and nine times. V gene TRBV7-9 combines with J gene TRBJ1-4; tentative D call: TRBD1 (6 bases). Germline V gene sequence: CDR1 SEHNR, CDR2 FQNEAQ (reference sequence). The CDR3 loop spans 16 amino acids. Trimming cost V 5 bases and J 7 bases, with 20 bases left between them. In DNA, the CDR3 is TGTGCCAGCAGCCAAGGACAGCCTTCTAACGGTGAAAAACTGTTTTTT. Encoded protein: CASSQGQPSNGEKLFF.

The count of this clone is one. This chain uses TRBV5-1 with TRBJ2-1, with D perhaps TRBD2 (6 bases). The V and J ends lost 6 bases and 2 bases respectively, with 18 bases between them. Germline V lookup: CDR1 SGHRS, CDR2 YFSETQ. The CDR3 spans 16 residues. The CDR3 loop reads CASNFGLGGPYNEQFF. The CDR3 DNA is TGCGCCAGCAACTTCGGTTTGGGGGGTCCCTACAATGAGCAGTTCTTC.

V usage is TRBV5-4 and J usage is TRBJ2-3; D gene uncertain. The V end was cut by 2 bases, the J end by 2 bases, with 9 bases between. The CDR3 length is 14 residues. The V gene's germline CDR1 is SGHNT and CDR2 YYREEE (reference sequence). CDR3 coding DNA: TGTGCCAGCAGCTTTATAACAGACACAGATACGCAGTATTTT. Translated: CASSFITDTDTQYF.

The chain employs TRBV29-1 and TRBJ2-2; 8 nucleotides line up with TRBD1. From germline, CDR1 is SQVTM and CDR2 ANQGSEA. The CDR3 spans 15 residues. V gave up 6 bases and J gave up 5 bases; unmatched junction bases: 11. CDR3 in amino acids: CSVFLTGVGTGELFF. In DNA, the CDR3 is TGCAGCGTGTTTTTGACAGGGGTCGGGACCGGGGAGCTGTTTTTT.

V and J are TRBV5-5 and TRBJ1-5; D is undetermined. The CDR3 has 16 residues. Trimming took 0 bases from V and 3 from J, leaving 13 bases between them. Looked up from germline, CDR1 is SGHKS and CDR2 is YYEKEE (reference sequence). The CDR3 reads CASSLATGLNNQPQHF. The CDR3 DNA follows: TGTGCCAGCAGCTTGGCAACTGGACTTAACAATCAGCCCCAGCATTTT.

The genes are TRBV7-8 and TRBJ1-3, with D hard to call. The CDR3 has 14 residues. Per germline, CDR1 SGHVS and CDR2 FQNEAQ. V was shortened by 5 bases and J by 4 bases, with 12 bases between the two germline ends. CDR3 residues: CASSLSEAGNTIYF. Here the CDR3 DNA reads TGTGCCAGCAGCCTCTCCGAGGCCGGAAACACCATATATTTT.

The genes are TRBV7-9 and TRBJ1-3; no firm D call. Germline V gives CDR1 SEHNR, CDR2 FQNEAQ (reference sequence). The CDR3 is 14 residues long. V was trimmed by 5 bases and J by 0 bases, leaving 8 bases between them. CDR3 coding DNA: TGTGCCAGCAGCCCAGATCCCTCTGGAAACACCATATATTTT. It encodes CASSPDPSGNTIYF. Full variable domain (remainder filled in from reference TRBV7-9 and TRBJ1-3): DTGVSQNPRHKITKRGQNVTFRCDPISEHNRLYWYRQTLGQGPEFLTYFQNEAQLEKSRLLSDRFSAERPKGSFSTLEIQRTEQGDSAMYLCASSPDPSGNTIYFGEGSWLTVV.